Listed below are T cell receptor beta chains from one sample, sequenced in a study of CD8 T cells in Susac syndrome. A single record per CDR3 protein comes from TCRdb applying MiXCR to the immunoSEQ multiplex PCR reads. The repertoire holds under 150,000 distinct CDR3 sequences, with roughly 94% as singletons. The sequenced material came from CD8+ T cells from PBMCs. The receptors here all came from a human donor in good health. Both conserved end residues are part of each CDR3. The D gene is left open where the match is weak. Size is omitted from some rows. Given values are once, few, many or a class for expanded clones.

d_gene	abundance	v_gene	j_gene	CDR3aa	CDR3nt
NA	NA	TRBV15	TRBJ2-3	CATSSGSDTQYF	TGTGCCACCAGCAGCGGGAGTGATACGCAGTATTTT
NA	once	TRBV27	TRBJ1-5	CASSLDRGGPQHF	TGTGCCAGCAGTTTAGATCGTGGCGGGCCCCAGCATTTT
NA	NA	TRBV4-1	TRBJ2-1	CASSQAGTHNEQFF	TGCGCCAGCAGCCAAGCCGGGACCCACAATGAGCAGTTCTTC
NA	once	TRBV6-5	TRBJ1-1	CASQIGQMNTEAFF	TGTGCCAGCCAGATAGGACAGATGAACACTGAAGCTTTCTTT
NA	NA	TRBV7-8	TRBJ1-3	CASSSPIPGNTIYF	TGTGCCAGCAGCTCCCCGATACCTGGAAACACCATATATTTT
TRBD2	NA	TRBV20-1	TRBJ2-3	CSARPTAAGLAGAYHPLTQYF	TGCAGTGCTAGACCTACCGCGGCAGGACTAGCGGGAGCATACCATCCCCTTACGCAGTATTTT
TRBD1	NA	TRBV29-1	TRBJ1-1	CSVIQGGEAEAFF	TGCAGCGTTATACAGGGGGGTGAAGCTGAAGCTTTCTTT
TRBD1	NA	TRBV5-4	TRBJ2-1	CASSPGTDLHNEQFF	TGTGCCAGCAGCCCGGGGACAGACCTTCACAATGAGCAGTTCTTC
NA	NA	TRBV6-5	TRBJ2-5	CASSYLPALGSEGETQYF	TGTGCCAGCAGTTACCTCCCCGCTCTGGGGAGCGAGGGGGAGACCCAGTACTTC
TRBD1	few	TRBV27	TRBJ2-7	CASSSDRAYEQYF	TGTGCCAGCAGTTCGGACAGGGCCTACGAGCAGTACTTC
NA	NA	TRBV2	TRBJ2-7	CASMVEAYEQYF	TGTGCCAGCATGGTAGAAGCCTACGAGCAGTACTTC
TRBD2	NA	TRBV7-8	TRBJ2-2	CASSLSGSDRELFF	TGTGCCAGCAGCCTTAGCGGGAGTGACAGGGAGCTGTTTTTT
NA	NA	TRBV27	TRBJ2-5	CASSLSARQTQYF	TGTGCCAGCAGTTTATCAGCGCGGCAGACCCAGTACTTC
NA	NA	TRBV19	TRBJ1-1	CASSIGNTEAFF	TGTGCCAGTAGTATAGGGAACACTGAAGCTTTCTTT
TRBD2	NA	TRBV29-1	TRBJ2-3	CSVELAGGPHFADTQYF	TGCAGCGTTGAACTAGCGGGAGGGCCGCATTTCGCAGATACGCAGTATTTT
TRBD2	NA	TRBV7-8	TRBJ2-1	CASSYGLAVSSYNEQFF	TGTGCCAGCAGCTATGGTCTAGCGGTTAGCTCCTACAATGAGCAGTTCTTC
NA	NA	TRBV7-6	TRBJ1-1	CASSLARGNTEAFF	TGTGCCAGCAGCTTAGCCCGGGGGAACACTGAAGCTTTCTTT
NA	NA	TRBV15	TRBJ2-7	CATSRSLASYEQYF	TGTGCCACCAGCAGATCTCTAGCATCCTACGAGCAGTACTTC
NA	NA	TRBV29-1	TRBJ1-1	CSVWGGLNTEAFF	TGCAGCGTTTGGGGAGGGCTGAACACTGAAGCTTTCTTT
NA	NA	TRBV12-5	TRBJ2-3	CASGLLSDPTDTQYF	TGTGCTAGTGGCCTCCTCTCTGATCCCACAGATACGCAGTATTTT
NA	NA	TRBV4-1	TRBJ2-7	CASSLVVDNYEQYF	TGCGCCAGCAGCCTGGTTGTGGACAACTACGAGCAGTACTTC
TRBD2	NA	TRBV24-1	TRBJ2-1	CATSDPTSGSLEQFF	TGTGCCACCAGTGATCCGACTAGCGGGAGCTTAGAGCAGTTCTTC
NA	NA	TRBV15	TRBJ2-3	CATSSGLSDTQYF	TGTGCCACCAGCTCAGGACTTTCAGATACGCAGTATTTT
NA	once	TRBV4-3	TRBJ1-2	CASSQVRLDGPNYGYTF	TGCGCCAGCAGCCAAGTGAGGCTGGACGGACCAAACTATGGCTACACCTTC
TRBD1	NA	TRBV28	TRBJ2-7	CASSLDRVWPYEQYF	TGTGCCAGCAGTCTGGACAGGGTGTGGCCCTACGAGCAGTACTTC
NA	NA	TRBV6-5	TRBJ2-1	CASSRGTYNEQFF	TGTGCCAGCAGTAGGGGAACCTACAATGAGCAGTTCTTC
NA	NA	TRBV20-1	TRBJ1-5	CSARDFGNYSNQPQHF	TGCAGTGCTAGAGATTTTGGGAATTATAGCAATCAGCCCCAGCATTTT
TRBD2	NA	TRBV29-1	TRBJ2-3	CSVLGLAGEVDTQYF	TGCAGCGTCCTCGGACTAGCGGGAGAGGTGGATACGCAGTATTTT
NA	NA	TRBV7-9	TRBJ1-1	CASWQNAEAFF	TGTGCCAGCTGGCAGAATGCTGAAGCTTTCTTT
NA	NA	TRBV7-2	TRBJ2-7	CASSLSRESYEQYF	TGTGCCAGCAGCTTGTCCCGGGAGTCCTACGAGCAGTACTTC
TRBD2	NA	TRBV4-3	TRBJ2-1	CASSQASGSMNEQFF	TGCGCCAGCAGCCAGGCTAGCGGGAGTATGAATGAGCAGTTCTTC
NA	NA	TRBV6-6	TRBJ1-1	CASSYEGAEAFF	TGTGCCAGCAGTTACGAGGGGGCTGAAGCTTTCTTT
TRBD1	NA	TRBV15	TRBJ2-1	CATSSTVRGTGIGWENEQFF	TGTGCCACCAGCAGCACAGTCCGCGGGACAGGGATCGGATGGGAGAATGAGCAGTTCTTC
NA	NA	TRBV29-1	TRBJ2-6	CSVQARSSGANVLTF	TGCAGCGTCCAGGCGAGGAGCTCTGGGGCCAACGTCCTGACTTTC
NA	few	TRBV20-1	TRBJ2-7	CSASGTLSYEQYF	TGCAGTGCTAGCGGGACTTTGTCCTACGAGCAGTACTTC
NA	NA	TRBV4-3	TRBJ2-2	CASSQYQDNPGELFF	TGCGCCAGCAGCCAGTATCAAGATAACCCCGGGGAGCTGTTTTTT
TRBD2	NA	TRBV2	TRBJ2-1	CASSDKTSSYNEQFF	TGTGCCAGCAGTGACAAGACTAGCTCATACAATGAGCAGTTCTTC
NA	NA	TRBV13	TRBJ2-5	CASSPRARAGETQYF	TGTGCCAGCAGCCCCCGAGCTAGAGCGGGAGAGACCCAGTACTTC
NA	NA	TRBV29-1	TRBJ2-7	CSVVPDPNGPHEQYF	TGCAGCGTCGTCCCGGACCCGAATGGTCCCCACGAGCAGTACTTC
NA	once	TRBV27	TRBJ1-4	CASSPWATRHGEKLFF	TGTGCCAGCAGCCCGTGGGCGACTAGGCATGGTGAAAAACTGTTTTTT
NA	NA	TRBV5-1	TRBJ2-7	CASSFEGNEQYF	TGCGCCAGCAGCTTCGAGGGAAACGAGCAGTACTTC
TRBD2	NA	TRBV4-3	TRBJ2-1	CASSHPGLAYEQFF	TGCGCCAGCAGCCACCCGGGACTAGCCTATGAGCAGTTCTTC
NA	NA	TRBV28	TRBJ2-7	CASSLSRGINYEQYF	TGTGCCAGCAGTTTAAGCAGGGGCATCAACTACGAGCAGTACTTC
TRBD1	NA	TRBV29-1	TRBJ2-7	CSVELGQGHSYEQYF	TGCAGCGTTGAGCTGGGACAGGGGCATTCCTACGAGCAGTACTTC
TRBD1	NA	TRBV29-1	TRBJ1-2	CSVTDRVPNYGYTF	TGCAGCGTTACAGACAGGGTCCCCAACTATGGCTACACCTTC
TRBD1	NA	TRBV7-8	TRBJ2-7	CASSFGQGTEQYF	TGTGCCAGCAGCTTCGGACAGGGGACCGAGCAGTACTTC
NA	NA	TRBV19	TRBJ1-5	CATKTSNQPQHF	TGTGCCACCAAGACCTCCAATCAGCCCCAGCATTTT
TRBD2	NA	TRBV18	TRBJ2-5	CASSDLAGRGETQYF	TGTGCCAGCTCGGACCTAGCGGGAAGAGGGGAGACCCAGTACTTC
TRBD1	NA	TRBV20-1	TRBJ2-7	CSATPEGQGDEQYF	TGCAGTGCTACCCCAGAGGGACAGGGGGACGAGCAGTACTTC
NA	few	TRBV25-1	TRBJ2-7	CASSESYEQYF	TGTGCCAGCAGTGAATCTTACGAGCAGTACTTC
NA	NA	TRBV20-1	TRBJ2-7	CSALLERLSYEQYF	TGCAGTGCCCTGCTGGAGCGGCTCTCCTACGAGCAGTACTTC
NA	NA	TRBV9	TRBJ2-1	CASSVAYNEQFF	TGTGCCAGCAGCGTAGCTTACAATGAGCAGTTCTTC
NA	NA	TRBV28	TRBJ2-5	CASSPPMAETQYF	TGTGCCAGCAGTCCCCCTATGGCGGAGACCCAGTACTTC
NA	NA	TRBV5-6	TRBJ2-1	CASRAGLSHNEQFF	TGTGCCAGCAGAGCAGGGTTAAGTCACAATGAGCAGTTCTTC
NA	NA	TRBV28	TRBJ1-5	CASSFRGLGNQPQHF	TGTGCCAGCAGTTTCCGTGGGTTAGGCAATCAGCCCCAGCATTTT
NA	NA	TRBV27	TRBJ1-1	CASSLVGFTEAFF	TGTGCCAGCAGTTTGGTAGGATTCACTGAAGCTTTCTTT
TRBD1	NA	TRBV29-1	TRBJ2-7	CSVGSGGIEQYF	TGCAGCGTTGGGTCAGGGGGCATCGAGCAGTACTTC